The 25 T cell receptor beta chains below come from one sample, sequenced in a study of shared clonotypes between healthy human individuals. The data were produced by immunoSEQ multiplex PCR, yet TCRdb's version contains in-frame clones alone and is incomplete. This table holds around 2.3 million clones, around 95% found once. Sequences were obtained from naive CD4+ T cells sorted from blood. Subset: CD45RA+ positively selected. These receptors all come from a man between 18 and 35 years old in good health.

Note on this clone: Within the sample, other DNA sequences also encode this same CDR3. The chain uses TRBV2 and TRBJ2-5; D perhaps matches TRBD1 (7 bases). The CDR3 spans 12 residues. Trimming left V 8 bases short and J 5 bases short, with 12 bases between. In germline, CDR1 is SNHLY, CDR2 FYNNEI. CDR3 loop: CASRTGGETQYF. DNA for the CDR3: TGTGCCAGCCGGACAGGAGGGGAGACCCAGTACTTC.

The chain is built from TRBV10-3 and TRBJ2-5; 9 nucleotides line up with TRBD2. Germline trimming cut 4 bases from V and 2 bases from J; bases unmatched to any gene: 2. The CDR3 length is 14 residues. Per germline, CDR1 ENHRY and CDR2 SYGVKD. Here the CDR3 reads CAISGGGEQETQYF. The DNA for the CDR3 is TGTGCCATCAGTGGCGGGGGGGAACAAGAGACCCAGTACTTC.

This chain uses TRBV27 with TRBJ2-7, with a possible D match to TRBD1 (6 bases). V was trimmed by 1 base and J by 5 bases, leaving 15 bases between them. Germline V CDR1 and CDR2: MNHEY, SMNVEV (reference sequence). This CDR3 has 15 amino acids. The CDR3 region has the DNA TGTGCCAGCAGTTTATTGGGTCAGGGGTGGAACGAGCAGTACTTC. This translates into CASSLLGQGWNEQYF.

The chain's CDR3 is CASSLREKGEQYF. In DNA, the CDR3 is TGTGCCAGCAGCTTACGGGAGAAAGGCGAGCAGTACTTC. The chain employs TRBV7-6 and TRBJ2-7, with a weak D call TRBD2 (6 bases). V lost 2 bases and J 6 bases, leaving 11 bases between the germline ends. Germline V lookup: CDR1 SGHVS, CDR2 FNYEAQ. This CDR3 contains 13 residues. Full variable domain (missing parts from reference TRBV7-6 and TRBJ2-7): GAGVSQSPRYKVTKRGQDVALRCDPISGHVSLYWYRQALGQGPEFLTYFNYEAQQDKSGLPNDRFSAERPEGSISTLTIQRTEQRDSAMYRCASSLREKGEQYFGPGTRLTVT.

The chain is built from TRBV7-9 and TRBJ1-4; 8 bases align to TRBD1. V shed 10 bases, J shed 1 base, and the junction held 8 bases outside the gene matches. Germline V gene data show CDR1 as SEHNR and CDR2 as FQNEAQ (reference sequence). This CDR3 contains 15 residues. CDR3 sequence (DNA): TGTGCCACCGGACCAACAGGGGGAACTAATGAAAAACTGTTTTTT. This encodes CATGPTGGTNEKLFF. Full variable domain (rest looked up from reference TRBV7-9 and TRBJ1-4): DTGVSQNPRHKITKRGQNVTFRCDPISEHNRLYWYRQTLGQGPEFLTYFQNEAQLEKSRLLSDRFSAERPKGSFSTLEIQRTEQGDSAMYLCATGPTGGTNEKLFFGSGTQLSVL.

CDR3: CASSLEAASTDTQYF. The CDR3 DNA reads as TGTGCCAGCAGCTTGGAGGCGGCTAGCACAGATACGCAGTATTTT. The gene calls are TRBV5-6 and TRBJ2-3; D call uncertain. Trimming took off 0 bases at V and 0 bases at J, with 8 bases between the two ends. Germline assignment: CDR1 SGHDT and CDR2 YYEEEE. The CDR3 is 15 amino acids.

V and J are TRBV30 and TRBJ2-7; D gene unclear. Trimming stripped 2 bases from V and 3 bases from J, with 8 bases between. The CDR3 has 12 residues. CDR1 and CDR2 from the germline V gene are GTSNPN and SVGIG (reference sequence). The DNA of the CDR3 is TGTGCCTGGAGTTGGCAGTTCTACGAGCAGTACTTC. Translated, it gives CAWSWQFYEQYF.

Worth noting for this clone: The same CDR3 arises from other DNA sequences in this sample as well. This rearrangement joins TRBV19 to TRBJ2-2; 11 bases are a match to TRBD2. The V gene's germline CDR1 is LNHDA and CDR2 SQIVND (reference sequence). The trim removed 1 base at V and 5 bases at J, leaving 0 bases unmatched. This CDR3 is 15 amino acids long. CDR3 DNA: TGTGCCAGTAGTATAGGACTAGCGGGGACCGGGGAGCTGTTTTTT. Translated, it gives CASSIGLAGTGELFF.

The chain uses TRBV15 and TRBJ2-5, with D perhaps assigned TRBD1 or TRBD2 (6 bases each). Trimming took 9 bases from V and 2 from J, leaving 13 bases between them. The V gene's germline CDR1 is LNHNV and CDR2 YYDKDF (reference sequence). There are 13 residues in the CDR3. The DNA for the CDR3 is TGTGCCACAAAAGGGGGGCTGCAAGAGACCCAGTACTTC. Protein sequence: CATKGGLQETQYF.

The genes are TRBV28 and TRBJ1-2, with unresolved D. CDR3 length equals 12 residues. Germline values: CDR1 MDHEN, CDR2 SYDVKM. Trimming stripped 7 bases from V and 4 bases from J, with 10 bases between. The CDR3 DNA sequence: TGTGCCAGCACCTCGGGAGCCTATGGCTACACCTTC. Protein product: CASTSGAYGYTF.

The rearrangement joins TRBV5-6 to TRBJ1-2; 9 nucleotides agree with TRBD1. V lost 4 bases, J lost 4 bases, and 8 bases stayed unmatched. The CDR3 is made up of 15 amino acids. Germline CDR1 and CDR2: SGHDT and YYEEEE. The CDR3 sequence is CASSLRDRAFYGYTF. Written as DNA, the CDR3 is TGTGCCAGCAGCCTTCGGGACAGGGCTTTCTATGGCTACACCTTC.

The gene calls are TRBV4-2 and TRBJ2-2; possible D gene TRBD2, 6 bases. The CDR3 has 14 residues. V lost 4 bases and J 7 bases, leaving 13 bases between the germline ends. Germline lookup yields CDR1 LGHNA and CDR2 YNFKEQ. CDR3 nucleotides: TGTGCCAGCAGCCGGCCCGTCGGGGGCGGGGAGCTGTTTTTT. It yields the protein CASSRPVGGGELFF.

This clone turned up a few times. The V gene is TRBV19, the J gene TRBJ1-1, with D perhaps TRBD1 (6 bases). Germline CDR1 and CDR2: LNHDA and SQIVND (reference sequence). This CDR3 comprises 13 residues. V lost 6 bases and J 4 bases, leaving 12 bases between the germline ends. This CDR3 reads CASSDRPGTEAFF. CDR3 DNA sequence: TGTGCCAGTAGCGACAGGCCGGGCACTGAAGCTTTCTTT.

The chain carries TRBV6-5 and TRBJ2-4; the D is unclear. The ends were cut back, 6 bases at V and 7 bases at J, with 16 bases in the middle. Germline V lookup: CDR1 MNHEY, CDR2 SVGAGI. The CDR3 is made up of 14 amino acids. For the CDR3, the DNA is TGTGCCAGCAGACGCCAGGTGGGGTGGAACATTCAGTACTTC. Residues: CASRRQVGWNIQYF.

The J gene is TRBJ1-6, the V gene TRBV5-4; 11 bases match TRBD1. After removal of 0 bases from V and 14 bases from J, the junction contained 7 bases not matched to a gene. Per germline, CDR1 SGHNT and CDR2 YYREEE (reference sequence). This CDR3 has 15 amino acids. In DNA form, the CDR3 reads TGTGCCAGCAGCTTGGAAGGGACAGGGGGTGGTTCCCTCCACTTT. This encodes CASSLEGTGGGSLHF.

This clone has just one count. The genes are TRBV11-2 and TRBJ2-1; 14 bases are a match to TRBD2. The V gene's germline CDR1 is SGHAT and CDR2 FQNNGV. There are 18 residues in the CDR3. The V segment lost 4 bases and the J segment 0 bases; nucleotides outside the gene matches: 5. The CDR3 reads CASSSGLAGGRSYNEQFF. CDR3 nucleotides: TGTGCCAGCAGCTCCGGACTAGCGGGAGGCCGCTCCTACAATGAGCAGTTCTTC.

J is TRBJ2-7 and V is TRBV5-6; D possibly uses TRBD1 or TRBD2 (5 bases each). CDR3 length: 13 amino acids. Germline loops: CDR1 SGHDT, CDR2 YYEEEE. Trimming stripped 3 bases from V and 4 bases from J, with 11 bases between. CDR3 sequence (DNA): TGTGCCAGCAGCTCCCGATGGGGGTACGAGCAGTACTTC. Translation gives CASSSRWGYEQYF.

This chain connects TRBV11-2 to TRBJ1-5; 10 bases line up with TRBD1. Germline trimming cut 1 base from V and 2 bases from J; bases unmatched to any gene: 2. This CDR3 is 16 amino acids long. Germline CDR1 SGHAT, CDR2 FQNNGV. The CDR3 here is CASSLGDRGGNQPQHF. The CDR3 bases are TGTGCCAGCAGCTTAGGGGACAGGGGCGGCAATCAGCCCCAGCATTTT.

Concerning this clone itself: Other nucleotide sequences from this sample produce the same CDR3. The J gene is TRBJ1-1, the V gene TRBV10-3; 7 positions agree with TRBD1. CDR1 ENHRY and CDR2 SYGVKD come from the germline V gene. This CDR3 has 15 amino acids. J gave up 1 base and V 0 bases, and 2 bases lay outside the gene matches. The CDR3 coding sequence is TGTGCCATCAGTGAGTCAGGGGGCACGAACACTGAAGCTTTCTTT. Translation gives CAISESGGTNTEAFF.

The gene calls are TRBV9 and TRBJ2-3; unclear D gene. Per the germline V gene, CDR1 is SGDLS and CDR2 is YYNGEE. Trimming shortened V by 4 bases and J by 3 bases, and 9 bases separated the two germline ends. The CDR3 is 13 amino acids. CDR3 sequence reads: CASSPHSTDTQYF. In nucleotides, the CDR3 is TGTGCCAGCAGCCCCCACTCGACAGATACGCAGTATTTT. The full variable domain, with the rest looked up from reference TRBV9 and TRBJ2-3, is DSGVTQTPKHLITATGQRVTLRCSPRSGDLSVYWYQQSLDQGLQFLIQYYNGEERAKGNILERFSAQQFPDLHSELNLSSLELGDSALYFCASSPHSTDTQYFGPGTRLTVL.

This clone was seen a single time. V usage is TRBV7-8 and J usage is TRBJ2-3, with a possible D match to TRBD1 (6 bases). Trimming cost V 5 bases and J 4 bases, with 16 bases left between them. The CDR3 is 15 residues long. CDR1 is SGHVS and CDR2 is FQNEAQ in the germline V gene. CDR3 amino acids: CASSPRRGWPDTQYF. The CDR3 region has the DNA TGTGCCAGCAGCCCCCGAAGGGGGTGGCCAGATACGCAGTATTTT.

The chain couples TRBV5-6 to TRBJ2-7, with D tentatively TRBD1 or TRBD2 (5 bases each). The CDR3 length is 14 residues. V lost 2 bases and J 2 bases, leaving 11 bases between the germline ends. Germline loops: CDR1 SGHDT, CDR2 YYEEEE. The chain's CDR3 is CASSFWDRTYEQYF. The CDR3 coding sequence is TGTGCCAGCAGCTTCTGGGACCGGACCTACGAGCAGTACTTC.

This rearrangement joins TRBV25-1 to TRBJ1-1; D gene ambiguous. The CDR3 runs to 15 residues. Germline V CDR1 and CDR2: MGHDK, SYGVNS. V was shortened by 4 bases and J by 0 bases, with 12 bases between the two germline ends. The CDR3 bases are TGTGCCAGCAGTGGAGGCGTTACTATGAACACTGAAGCTTTCTTT. Translated, it gives CASSGGVTMNTEAFF.

This sequence joins TRBV28 and TRBJ2-7; 9 nucleotides line up with TRBD1. The CDR3 contains 13 residues. Germline CDR1 reads MDHEN; CDR2 reads SYDVKM. The ends lost 11 bases at V and 2 bases at J; junction bases unmatched: 7. DNA for the CDR3: TGTGCCTCTTCGACAGGGGGAACCTACGAGCAGTACTTC. It codes for CASSTGGTYEQYF. The whole variable domain, filled in from reference TRBV28 and TRBJ2-7, reads DVKVTQSSRYLVKRTGEKVFLECVQDMDHENMFWYRQDPGLGLRLIYFSYDVKMKEKGDIPEGYSVSREKKERFSLILESASTNQTSMYLCASSTGGTYEQYFGPGTRLTVT.

This chain connects TRBV5-6 to TRBJ1-4; no firm D call. The V and J ends lost 0 bases and 4 bases respectively, with 7 bases between them. The CDR3 spans 14 residues. Germline V lookup: CDR1 SGHDT, CDR2 YYEEEE. Written as DNA, the CDR3 is TGTGCCAGCAGCTTGGCGGCTAATAATGAAAAACTGTTTTTT. Protein: CASSLAANNEKLFF.